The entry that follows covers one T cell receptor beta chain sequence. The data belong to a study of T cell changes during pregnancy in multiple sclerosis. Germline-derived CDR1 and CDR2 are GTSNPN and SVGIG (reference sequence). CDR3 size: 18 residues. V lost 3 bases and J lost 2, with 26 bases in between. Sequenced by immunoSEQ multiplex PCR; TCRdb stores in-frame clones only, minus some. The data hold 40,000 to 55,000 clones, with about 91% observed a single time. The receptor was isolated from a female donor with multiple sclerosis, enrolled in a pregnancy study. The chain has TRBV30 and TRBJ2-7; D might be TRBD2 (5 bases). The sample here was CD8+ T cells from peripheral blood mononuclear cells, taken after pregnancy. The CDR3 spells CAWREDDLTVNSPYEQYF. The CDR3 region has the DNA TGTGCCTGGAGGGAGGACGATCTTACTGTAAACTCTCCCTACGAGCAGTACTTC.